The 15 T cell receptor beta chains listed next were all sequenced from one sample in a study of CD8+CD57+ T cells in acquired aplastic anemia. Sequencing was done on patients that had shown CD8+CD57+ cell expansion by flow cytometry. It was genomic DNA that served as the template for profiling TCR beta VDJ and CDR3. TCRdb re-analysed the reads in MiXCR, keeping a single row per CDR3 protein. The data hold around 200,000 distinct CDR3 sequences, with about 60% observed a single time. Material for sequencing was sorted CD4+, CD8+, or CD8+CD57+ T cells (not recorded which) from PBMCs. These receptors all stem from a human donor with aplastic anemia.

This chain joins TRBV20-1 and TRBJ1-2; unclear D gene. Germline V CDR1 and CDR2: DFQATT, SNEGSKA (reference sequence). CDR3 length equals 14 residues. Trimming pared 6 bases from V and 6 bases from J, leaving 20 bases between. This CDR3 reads CSALTGARPDGYTF. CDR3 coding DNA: TGCAGTGCCCTGACCGGAGCCAGACCGGATGGCTACACCTTC.

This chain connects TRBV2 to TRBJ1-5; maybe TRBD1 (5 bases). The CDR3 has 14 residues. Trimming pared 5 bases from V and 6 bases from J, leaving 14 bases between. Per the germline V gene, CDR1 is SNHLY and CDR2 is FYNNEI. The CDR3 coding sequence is TGTGCCAGCAGTTTCCCGGGGGATGCTCAGCCCCAGCATTTT. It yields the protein CASSFPGDAQPQHF.

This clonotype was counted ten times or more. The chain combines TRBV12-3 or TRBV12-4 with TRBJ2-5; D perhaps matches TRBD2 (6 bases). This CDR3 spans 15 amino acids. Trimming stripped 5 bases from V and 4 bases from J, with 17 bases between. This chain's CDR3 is CASSQGLQFIETQYF. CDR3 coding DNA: TGTGCCAGCAGTCAAGGACTACAATTTATAGAGACCCAGTACTTC.

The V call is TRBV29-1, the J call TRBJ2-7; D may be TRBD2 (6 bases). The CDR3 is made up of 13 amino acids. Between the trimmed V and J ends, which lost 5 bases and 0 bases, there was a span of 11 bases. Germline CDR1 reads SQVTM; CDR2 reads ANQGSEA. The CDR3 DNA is TGCAGCGTTTCCTGGGGAGGCTCCTACGAGCAGTACTTC. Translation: CSVSWGGSYEQYF.

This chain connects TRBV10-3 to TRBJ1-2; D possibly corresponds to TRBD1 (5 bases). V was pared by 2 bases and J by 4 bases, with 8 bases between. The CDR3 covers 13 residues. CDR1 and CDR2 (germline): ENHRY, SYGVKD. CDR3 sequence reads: CAISEAGGYGYTF. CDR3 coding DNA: TGTGCCATCAGTGAGGCGGGGGGCTATGGCTACACCTTC.

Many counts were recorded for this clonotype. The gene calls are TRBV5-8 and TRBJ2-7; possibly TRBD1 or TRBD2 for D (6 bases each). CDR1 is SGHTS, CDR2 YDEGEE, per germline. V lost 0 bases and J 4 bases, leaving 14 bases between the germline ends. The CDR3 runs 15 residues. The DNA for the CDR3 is TGTGCCAGCAGCTTGGGATGGGGGGCGAGATACGAGCAGTACTTC. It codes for CASSLGWGARYEQYF.

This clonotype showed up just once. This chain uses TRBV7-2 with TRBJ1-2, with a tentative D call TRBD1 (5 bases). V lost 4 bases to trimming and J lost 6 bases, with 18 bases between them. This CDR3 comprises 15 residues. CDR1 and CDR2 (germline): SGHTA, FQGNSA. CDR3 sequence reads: CASSSPSRERNGYTF. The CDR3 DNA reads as TGTGCCAGCAGCTCACCCAGCAGGGAACGCAATGGCTACACCTTC.

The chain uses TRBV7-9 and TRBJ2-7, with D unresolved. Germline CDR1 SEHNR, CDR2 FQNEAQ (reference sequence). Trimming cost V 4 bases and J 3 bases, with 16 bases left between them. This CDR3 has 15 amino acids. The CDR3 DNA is TGTGCCAGCAGCTCAGAAGACACCCCTAGCTACGAGCAGTACTTC. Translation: CASSSEDTPSYEQYF.

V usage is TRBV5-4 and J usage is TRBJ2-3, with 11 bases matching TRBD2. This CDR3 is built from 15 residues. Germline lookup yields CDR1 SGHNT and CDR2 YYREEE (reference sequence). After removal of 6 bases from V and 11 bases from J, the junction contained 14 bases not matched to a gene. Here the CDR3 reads CASTTGTSGYNEQYF. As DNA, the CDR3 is TGTGCCAGCACCACGGGGACTAGCGGTTACAATGAGCAGTATTTT.

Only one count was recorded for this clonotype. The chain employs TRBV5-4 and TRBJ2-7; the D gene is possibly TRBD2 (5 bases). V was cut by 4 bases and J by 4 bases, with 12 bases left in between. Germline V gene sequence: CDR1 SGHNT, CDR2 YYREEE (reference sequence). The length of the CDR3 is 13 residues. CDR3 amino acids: CASSTTGGYEQYF. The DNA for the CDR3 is TGTGCCAGCAGCACAACCGGCGGGTACGAGCAGTACTTC.

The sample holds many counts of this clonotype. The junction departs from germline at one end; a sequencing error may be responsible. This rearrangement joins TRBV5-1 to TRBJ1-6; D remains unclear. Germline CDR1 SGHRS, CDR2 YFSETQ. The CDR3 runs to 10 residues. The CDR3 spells CASSYTGINF. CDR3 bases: TGCGCCAGCAGTTACACCGGGATCAACTTT. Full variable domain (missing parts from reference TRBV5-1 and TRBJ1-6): KAGVTQTPRYLIKTRGQQVTLSCSPISGHRSVSWYQQTPGQGLQFLFEYFSETQRNKGNFPGRFSGRQFSNSRSEMNVSTLELGDSALYLCASSYTGINFGNGTRLTVT.

For the CDR3, the DNA is TGCAGTGCTAGAGAGAGGGGACTAGCTAGCACAGATACGCAGTATTTT. Its protein is CSARERGLASTDTQYF. V gene TRBV20-1 combines with J gene TRBJ2-3; 9 bases align to TRBD2. The CDR3 is 16 amino acids. The germline V gene encodes CDR1 DFQATT and CDR2 SNEGSKA (reference sequence). Trimming took 0 bases from V and 0 from J; bases not matched to a gene: 4.

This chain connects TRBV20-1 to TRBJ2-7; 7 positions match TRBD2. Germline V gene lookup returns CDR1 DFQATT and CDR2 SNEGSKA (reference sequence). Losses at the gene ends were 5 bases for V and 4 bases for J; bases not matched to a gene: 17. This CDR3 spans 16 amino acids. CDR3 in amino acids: CSAQGTTGSMAYEQYF. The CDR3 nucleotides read TGCAGTGCTCAAGGGACTACGGGTTCGATGGCGTACGAGCAGTACTTC.

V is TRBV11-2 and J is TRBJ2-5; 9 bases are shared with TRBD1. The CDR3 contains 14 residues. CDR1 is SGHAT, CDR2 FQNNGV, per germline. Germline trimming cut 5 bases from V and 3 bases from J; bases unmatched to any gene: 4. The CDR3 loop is CASSPRDREETQYF. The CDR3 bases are TGTGCCAGCAGCCCCCGGGACAGGGAAGAGACCCAGTACTTC.

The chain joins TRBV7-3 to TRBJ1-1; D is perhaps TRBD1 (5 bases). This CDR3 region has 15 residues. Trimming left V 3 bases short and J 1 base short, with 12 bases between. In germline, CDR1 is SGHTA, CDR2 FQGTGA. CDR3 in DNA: TGTGCCAGCAGCTTGGGGGGACCGAGGAACACTGAAGCTTTCTTT. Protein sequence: CASSLGGPRNTEAFF.